This passage covers 28 T cell receptor beta chains from one sample sequenced in a study of cytomegalovirus exposure and HLA in healthy donors. Both 60 Vbeta primers and 13 Jbeta primers went into the PCR. The table came from immunoSEQ multiplex PCR; TCRdb's copy has only in-frame clones and leaves some out. The sample includes tens of thousands of clones, approximately 68% of them seen just once. The sequenced material came from PBMCs. All receptors come from a woman aged 25 to 45 in good health and CMV-seronegative.

In this sample, this clone turned up once. The rearrangement uses TRBV5-1 and TRBJ2-7; TRBD1 matches 12 bases. CDR3 size: 15 residues. The germline V gene encodes CDR1 SGHRS and CDR2 YFSETQ. With V trimmed by 3 bases and J by 3 bases, 4 bases remained unmatched. For the CDR3, the DNA is TGCGCCAGCAGCTCCGGGACAGGGGGCGACTACGAGCAGTACTTC. It codes for CASSSGTGGDYEQYF.

Worth noting for this clone: At one of its ends the junction is not consistent with the germline gene, which may arise from a read error. The chain uses TRBV4-1 and TRBJ2-3, with 8 nucleotides matching TRBD1. CDR1 is MGHRA, CDR2 YSYEKL, per germline. The CDR3 is 15 amino acids. The CDR3 sequence: CASTQNRGETDTQYF. CDR3 nucleotides: TGCGCCAGCACCCAAAACAGGGGGGAAACAGATACGCAGTATTTT.

The chain couples TRBV7-8 to TRBJ2-1; TRBD2 matches at 10 bases. Germline V gene sequence: CDR1 SGHVS, CDR2 FQNEAQ. This CDR3 is 15 amino acids long. With 5 bases clipped from V and 4 bases from J, the junction kept 5 bases outside the gene matches. CDR3 DNA sequence: TGTGCCAGCAGCCTACTAGCGGGGCAGTACAATGAGCAGTTCTTC. It translates to CASSLLAGQYNEQFF.

The rearrangement joins TRBV18 to TRBJ2-7, with TRBD1 as a possible D gene (6 bases). The CDR3 spans 14 residues. Germline V CDR1 and CDR2: KGHSH, LQKENI. The V gene lost 9 bases and the J gene lost 2 bases, with 17 bases spanning the gap. The CDR3: CAREENRAPYEQYF. As DNA, the CDR3 is TGTGCCAGAGAAGAGAACAGGGCACCCTACGAGCAGTACTTC. The variable domain in full, completed from reference TRBV18 and TRBJ2-7, reads NAGVMQNPRHLVRRRGQEARLRCSPMKGHSHVYWYRQLPEEGLKFMVYLQKENIIDESGMPKERFSAEFPKEGPSILRIQQVVRGDSAAYFCAREENRAPYEQYFGPGTRLTVT.

This clone appeared a single time. The V gene is TRBV25-1, the J gene TRBJ1-4; D not resolved. V dropped 5 bases and J dropped 5 bases, with 12 bases sitting between them. The CDR3 is 14 amino acids. Germline V CDR1 and CDR2: MGHDK, SYGVNS. The CDR3 DNA reads as TGTGCCAGCAGTCCTAGAGGTGGCAATGAAAAACTGTTTTTT. Its protein is CASSPRGGNEKLFF. Full variable domain (rest looked up from reference TRBV25-1 and TRBJ1-4): EADIYQTPRYLVIGTGKKITLECSQTMGHDKMYWYQQDPGMELHLIHYSYGVNSTEKGDLSSESTVSRIRTEHFPLTLESARPSHTSQYLCASSPRGGNEKLFFGSGTQLSVL.

The rearrangement links TRBV11-1 to TRBJ2-2; a weak D match, TRBD1 (5 bases). The CDR3 has 14 residues. V was pared by 5 bases and J by 6 bases, with 13 bases between. CDR1 and CDR2 (germline): SGHAT, FQDESV (reference sequence). The CDR3 DNA reads as TGTGCCAGCAGCCGACAGACGGTGGCCGGGGAGCTGTTTTTT. It codes for CASSRQTVAGELFF.

The chain uses TRBV18 and TRBJ1-1; possible D gene TRBD1, 6 bases. Trimming took off 5 bases at V and 1 base at J, with 11 bases between the two ends. This CDR3 has 14 amino acids. Germline assignment: CDR1 KGHSH and CDR2 LQKENI. In nucleotides, the CDR3 is TGTGCCAGCTCATACGGACAGAAGAACACTGAAGCTTTCTTT. It encodes CASSYGQKNTEAFF.

The count of this clone is one. This chain connects TRBV29-1 to TRBJ1-5; 9 bases map to TRBD1. The length of the CDR3 is 13 residues. Per the germline V gene, CDR1 is SQVTM and CDR2 is ANQGSEA. V was pared by 6 bases and J by 4 bases, with 4 bases of the junction left unmatched. The CDR3 loop reads CSVRGQGNQPQHF. The CDR3 coding sequence is TGCAGCGTCCGGGGACAGGGTAATCAGCCCCAGCATTTT.

This chain links TRBV11-2 with TRBJ1-2, with D possibly being TRBD1 (6 bases). V lost 4 bases and J 5 bases, leaving 14 bases between the germline ends. This CDR3 comprises 14 residues. Germline V gene lookup returns CDR1 SGHAT and CDR2 FQNNGV. The CDR3: CASSSLQGGYGYTF. CDR3 coding DNA: TGTGCCAGCAGCTCGCTACAGGGAGGGTATGGCTACACCTTC.

Only a few counts were recorded for this clone. V and J are TRBV11-2 and TRBJ2-1; 7 positions match TRBD2. The V gene end was trimmed by 1 base and the J gene end by 7 bases; junction bases not matched to a gene: 4. The CDR3 has 14 residues. Germline CDR1 reads SGHAT; CDR2 reads FQNNGV. CDR3 in DNA: TGTGCCAGCAGCTTAGCGGGGGGTTGGAATGAGCAGTTCTTC. Translation gives CASSLAGGWNEQFF.

The chain recombines TRBV19 with TRBJ1-5; 9 bases agree with TRBD1. There are 20 residues in the CDR3. Germline loops: CDR1 LNHDA, CDR2 SQIVND (reference sequence). V gave up 6 bases and J gave up 0 bases; unmatched junction bases: 18. CDR3 protein: CASSILWVRDRDFSNQPQHF. The CDR3 bases are TGTGCCAGTAGCATCCTCTGGGTCCGGGACAGGGATTTTAGCAATCAGCCCCAGCATTTT.

This clone showed up just once. The chain combines TRBV28 with TRBJ1-2; D is possibly TRBD1 (5 bases). The CDR3 sequence is 12 residues long. V was pared by 3 bases and J by 4 bases, with 6 bases between. Germline CDR1 is MDHEN and CDR2 is SYDVKM. CDR3 nucleotide sequence: TGTGCCAGCAGTTTCAGGGCCTATGGCTACACCTTC. This gives the protein CASSFRAYGYTF.

This clone was seen a few times. V is TRBV28 and J is TRBJ2-1, with D tentatively TRBD1 (6 bases). Germline V gives CDR1 MDHEN, CDR2 SYDVKM. V was clipped by 5 bases and J by 5 bases, with 13 bases between them. CDR3 size: 14 residues. The chain's CDR3 is CASSIADSDNEQFF. DNA of the CDR3: TGTGCCAGCAGTATCGCGGACAGCGACAATGAGCAGTTCTTC.

The CDR3 DNA follows: TGTGCCAGCAGTTCTGCCAGTCTCAACTATGGCTACACCTTC. This encodes CASSSASLNYGYTF. This chain uses TRBV27 with TRBJ1-2; D is unclear. Trimming stripped 4 bases from V and 2 bases from J, with 11 bases between. Germline V CDR1 and CDR2: MNHEY, SMNVEV (reference sequence). The CDR3 runs to 14 residues.

The chain has TRBV5-6 and TRBJ2-7; 9 nucleotides line up with TRBD1. The V segment lost 6 bases and the J segment 2 bases; nucleotides outside the gene matches: 6. The germline gives CDR1 SGHDT, CDR2 YYEEEE. CDR3 length: 14 residues. CDR3 nucleotide sequence: TGTGCCAGCACCCGACAGGGGGAGGCCTACGAGCAGTACTTC. Its translation: CASTRQGEAYEQYF.

The chain employs TRBV6-5 and TRBJ2-5, with TRBD2 identical over 7 bases. Per the germline V gene, CDR1 is MNHEY and CDR2 is SVGAGI. CDR3 length: 13 residues. Trimming cost V 7 bases and J 3 bases; bases outside gene matches: 5. In DNA form, the CDR3 reads TGTGCCAGCAATAGCCTAGCGGAAGAGACCCAGTACTTC. Translated, it gives CASNSLAEETQYF.

Here the CDR3 DNA reads TGTGCCAGCAGTGAAGGCGGGGGGCGGTACAATGAGCAGTTCTTC. Amino acid sequence: CASSEGGGRYNEQFF. The V call is TRBV25-1, the J call TRBJ2-1, with 8 bases fitting TRBD2. There are 15 residues in the CDR3. The germline V gene encodes CDR1 MGHDK and CDR2 SYGVNS. The ends lost 2 bases at V and 4 bases at J; junction bases unmatched: 4.

This clone was recorded only once. The J gene is TRBJ1-1, the V gene TRBV7-2; D is unclear. V lost 3 bases, J lost 1 base, and 9 bases lay in between. In germline, CDR1 is SGHTA, CDR2 FQGNSA. CDR3 length: 14 residues. The CDR3 sequence is CASSLGSQNTEAFF. Here the CDR3 DNA reads TGTGCCAGCAGCTTGGGTAGCCAGAACACTGAAGCTTTCTTT.

The chain links TRBV18 to TRBJ1-2, with D maybe TRBD1 (6 bases). The V and J ends lost 3 bases and 2 bases respectively, with 7 bases between them. The CDR3 runs to 13 residues. Germline CDR1 is KGHSH and CDR2 is LQKENI. The CDR3 coding sequence is TGTGCCAGCTCACCGGACAGCAACTATGGCTACACCTTC. Residues: CASSPDSNYGYTF.

The CDR3 nucleotides read TGTGCCAGCAGCCGGAGGACAGGGGAATATGGCTACACCTTC. Amino acids: CASSRRTGEYGYTF. The chain joins TRBV4-2 to TRBJ1-2; 9 nucleotides line up with TRBD1. The V and J ends lost 4 bases and 5 bases, in that order; junction bases with no gene match: 5. Looked up from germline, CDR1 is LGHNA and CDR2 is YNFKEQ. The CDR3 extends over 14 amino acids.

The J gene is TRBJ2-7, the V gene TRBV29-1; TRBD1 agrees at 9 bases. J was trimmed by 6 bases and V by 3 bases; bases with no gene match: 9. CDR3 length: 14 residues. Germline CDR1 reads SQVTM; CDR2 reads ANQGSEA. The DNA of the CDR3 is TGCAGCGTTGACGACAAACGACAGGGGGGCGAGCAGTACTTC. Translating gives CSVDDKRQGGEQYF.

This clone has only a few counts. The chain is built from TRBV14 and TRBJ2-2; a possible D gene is TRBD2 (6 bases). Trimming took off 4 bases at V and 0 bases at J, with 15 bases between the two ends. This CDR3 region has 17 residues. Germline CDR1 reads SGHDN; CDR2 reads FVKESK. The CDR3 loop reads CASSLNRWGANTGELFF. CDR3 coding DNA: TGTGCCAGCAGCCTAAACCGGTGGGGGGCGAACACCGGGGAGCTGTTTTTT.

The rearrangement joins TRBV4-2 to TRBJ2-1; TRBD2 matches at 10 bases. V was pared by 7 bases and J by 8 bases, with 5 bases of the junction left unmatched. Germline V gives CDR1 LGHNA, CDR2 YNFKEQ. The CDR3 covers 13 residues. The CDR3 DNA is TGTGCCAGCAAGGCTAGCGGGGGCGATGAGCAGTTCTTC. It specifies CASKASGGDEQFF.

The chain carries TRBV6-4 and TRBJ2-4; D is ambiguous. Germline V gives CDR1 MRHNA, CDR2 SNTAGT. V shed 4 bases and J shed 4 bases, with 14 bases lying between them. CDR3 length: 15 residues. CDR3 sequence reads: CASSVDGYSKNIQYF. In DNA, the CDR3 is TGTGCCAGCAGTGTGGATGGTTACAGTAAAAACATTCAGTACTTC.

This clone has just a few counts. This sequence joins TRBV9 and TRBJ2-1, with D possibly TRBD1 on 5 matching bases. Trimming removed 4 bases at V and 5 bases at J, with 19 bases between. The CDR3 length is 16 residues. The germline CDR1 and CDR2 sequences are SGDLS and YYNGEE. Here the CDR3 DNA reads TGTGCCAGCAGCCCTTATATCGGCCGCAGGGACAATGAGCAGTTCTTC. As protein: CASSPYIGRRDNEQFF.

This rearrangement joins TRBV5-1 to TRBJ1-6; no firm D call. In germline, CDR1 is SGHRS, CDR2 YFSETQ. Trimming left V 4 bases short and J 10 bases short, with 15 bases between. CDR3 length: 14 amino acids. CDR3 in amino acids: CASSQDSGESPLHF. The CDR3 DNA follows: TGCGCCAGCAGCCAGGACTCCGGGGAGTCACCCCTCCACTTT.

This clone was observed a few times. The chain is built from TRBV5-1 and TRBJ1-1, with D possibly TRBD1 on 6 matching bases. The CDR3 runs 15 residues. The V gene's germline CDR1 is SGHRS and CDR2 YFSETQ. V lost 4 bases, J lost 1 base, and 14 bases lay in between. CDR3: CASSMRQVENTEAFF. In nucleotides, the CDR3 is TGCGCCAGCAGCATGAGACAGGTAGAGAACACTGAAGCTTTCTTT.

The CDR3 DNA is TGTGCCAGCTCACCACCGGTAACAGGAGAGCAGTACTTC. This codes for CASSPPVTGEQYF. The chain links TRBV18 to TRBJ2-7, with D possibly matching TRBD1 (5 bases). The CDR3 runs to 13 residues. Germline assignment: CDR1 KGHSH and CDR2 LQKENI. V was shortened by 0 bases and J by 7 bases, with 10 bases between the two germline ends.